This T cell receptor beta chain originates from a study of blood T cell repertoires in COVID-19. Germline values: CDR1 SGHNT, CDR2 YENEEA. Trimming took 4 bases from V and 3 from J; bases not matched to a gene: 11. This CDR3 has 16 residues. Sequenced by immunoSEQ multiplex PCR; TCRdb stores in-frame clones only, minus some. The sample consists of more than 250,000 clones, 90% of them appearing once. This clone was observed once. The sequenced sample was PBMCs or T cells enriched from blood (not recorded which). This sequence originates from a woman aged 18-30 years with acute COVID-19. This sequence joins TRBV11-3 and TRBJ2-7; 8 nucleotides line up with TRBD1. CDR3 in amino acids: CASSYDQDRVGYEQYF. The CDR3 bases are TGTGCCAGCAGCTACGATCAGGACAGGGTAGGCTACGAGCAGTACTTC.